The T cell receptor (beta chain) under discussion was sequenced for a study of blood T cell repertoires in COVID-19. Only in-frame clones appear in the TCRdb table, and some are missing; sequencing was by immunoSEQ multiplex PCR. The data hold some 100,000 clones, with over 80% observed a single time. Germline loops: CDR1 MDHEN, CDR2 SYDVKM. The CDR3 covers 16 residues. Trimming stripped 5 bases from V and 1 base from J, with 12 bases between. The sequenced sample consisted of peripheral blood. The gene calls are TRBV28 and TRBJ2-6; a weak D match, TRBD2 (6 bases). This receptor was taken from a human donor in a cohort sampled during active COVID-19. The CDR3 DNA reads as TGTGCCAGCAGTCCCTTTCGGGGGTCTGGGGCCAACGTCCTGACTTTC. Translating gives CASSPFRGSGANVLTF.